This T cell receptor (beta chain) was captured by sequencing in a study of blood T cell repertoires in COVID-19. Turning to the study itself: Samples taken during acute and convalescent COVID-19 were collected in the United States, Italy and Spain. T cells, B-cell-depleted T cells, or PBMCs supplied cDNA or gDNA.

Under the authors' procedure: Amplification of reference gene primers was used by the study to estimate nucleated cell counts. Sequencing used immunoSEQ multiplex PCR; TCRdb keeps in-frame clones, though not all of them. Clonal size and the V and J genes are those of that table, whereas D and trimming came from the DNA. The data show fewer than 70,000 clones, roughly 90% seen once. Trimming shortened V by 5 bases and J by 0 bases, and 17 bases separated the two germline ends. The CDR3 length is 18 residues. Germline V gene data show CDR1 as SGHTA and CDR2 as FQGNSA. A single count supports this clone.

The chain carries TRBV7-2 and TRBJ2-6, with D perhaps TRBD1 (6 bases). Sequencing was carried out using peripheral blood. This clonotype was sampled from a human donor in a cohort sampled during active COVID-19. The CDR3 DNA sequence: TGTGCCAGCAGCCCGCCGGGACAACCTCTCTCTGGGGCCAACGTCCTGACTTTC. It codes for CASSPPGQPLSGANVLTF. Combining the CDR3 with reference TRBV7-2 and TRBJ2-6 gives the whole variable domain GAGVSQSPSNKVTEKGKDVELRCDPISGHTALYWYRQSLGQGLEFLIYFQGNSAPDKSGLPSDRFSAERTGGSVSTLTIQRTQQEDSAVYLCASSPPGQPLSGANVLTFGAGSRLTVL.